Below, 22 T cell receptor beta chains from the same sample are listed, as sequenced in a study of cytomegalovirus exposure and HLA in healthy donors. Primers included in the PCR were 60 Vbeta and 13 Jbeta primers. The table came from immunoSEQ multiplex PCR; TCRdb's copy has only in-frame clones and leaves some out. This repertoire comprises roughly 78,000 clones; its ten largest clones make up roughly 0.9%. The sequencing sample was made of PBMCs. The receptors here all came from a boy aged 5 to 17 in good health and CMV-seronegative.

The chain joins TRBV11-1 to TRBJ1-1; D uncertain. This CDR3 spans 15 amino acids. Germline lookup yields CDR1 SGHAT and CDR2 FQDESV (reference sequence). The ends were cut back, 2 bases at V and 0 bases at J, with 10 bases in the middle. As DNA, the CDR3 is TGTGCCAGCAGCTTAAACAGTTGGATGAACACTGAAGCTTTCTTT. Amino acid sequence: CASSLNSWMNTEAFF.

The chain has TRBV6-1 and TRBJ1-1; D not certain. V was pared by 2 bases and J by 7 bases, with 8 bases between. The CDR3 contains 12 residues. Per germline, CDR1 MNHNS and CDR2 SASEGT. CDR3 DNA sequence: TGTGCCAGCAGTGAACGGGATCGTGAAGCTTTCTTT. As protein: CASSERDREAFF.

V is TRBV6-6 and J is TRBJ2-1; 8 nucleotides line up with TRBD2. CDR3 length: 13 residues. The V and J ends lost 10 bases and 2 bases, in that order; junction bases with no gene match: 4. Germline CDR1 reads MNHNY; CDR2 reads SVGAGI (reference sequence). CDR3 DNA sequence: TGTGCCACTCAGCGGGAGACCTACAATGAGCAGTTCTTC. Its protein is CATQRETYNEQFF.

The DNA for the CDR3 is TGTGCCAGCAGCTTACAAGATACGCAGTATTTT. Its protein product is CASSLQDTQYF. The chain is built from TRBV5-6 and TRBJ2-3; the D is unclear. In germline, CDR1 is SGHDT, CDR2 YYEEEE. The CDR3 spans 11 residues. V lost 2 bases and J 5 bases, leaving 3 bases between the germline ends.

The rearrangement links TRBV2 to TRBJ2-7; tentatively, D is TRBD1 (6 bases). The CDR3 is 14 residues long. CDR1 is SNHLY, CDR2 FYNNEI, per germline. V was clipped by 5 bases and J by 7 bases, with 18 bases between them. CDR3 in DNA: TGTGCCAGCAGTACCCAGGCAGGGGCCGAAGAGCAGTACTTC. This codes for CASSTQAGAEEQYF. Full variable domain (rest looked up from reference TRBV2 and TRBJ2-7): EPEVTQTPSHQVTQMGQEVILRCVPISNHLYFYWYRQILGQKVEFLVSFYNNEISEKSEIFDDQFSVERPDGSNFTLKIRSTKLEDSAMYFCASSTQAGAEEQYFGPGTRLTVT.

V is TRBV29-1 and J is TRBJ2-2, with D possibly TRBD2 on 5 matching bases. Germline assignment: CDR1 SQVTM and CDR2 ANQGSEA. The CDR3 is made up of 14 amino acids. V was trimmed by 2 bases and J by 4 bases, leaving 11 bases between them. The CDR3 nucleotides are TGCAGCGTTGAATTGGGGAGTGGCACCGGGGAGCTGTTTTTT. This sequence encodes CSVELGSGTGELFF.

The V and J genes are TRBV5-1 and TRBJ1-1; 8 bases align to TRBD1. CDR1 is SGHRS, CDR2 YFSETQ, per germline. There are 14 residues in the CDR3. Losses at the gene ends were 5 bases for V and 5 bases for J; bases not matched to a gene: 8. CDR3 sequence reads: CASRSGQGVTEAFF. The DNA for the CDR3 is TGCGCCAGCAGATCAGGACAGGGTGTTACTGAAGCTTTCTTT.

V is TRBV5-1 and J is TRBJ2-3; TRBD2 agrees at 14 bases. CDR1 and CDR2 from the germline V gene are SGHRS and YFSETQ. The CDR3 is made up of 19 amino acids. Trimming removed 1 base from V and 4 bases from J; junction bases left unmatched: 11. The CDR3 here is CASSLITGTSGSLADTQYF. For the CDR3, the DNA is TGCGCCAGCAGCTTGATTACCGGGACTAGCGGGAGTCTTGCAGATACGCAGTATTTT.

The J gene is TRBJ2-3, the V gene TRBV30; 9 bases fit TRBD2. The CDR3 is 14 amino acids. Unmatched junction bases numbered 4, after V lost 3 bases and J lost 3 bases. Germline lookup yields CDR1 GTSNPN and CDR2 SVGIG (reference sequence). CDR3 DNA sequence: TGTGCCTGGAGCTCGGGACTAGCTACAGATACGCAGTATTTT. Amino acid sequence: CAWSSGLATDTQYF.

V gene TRBV9 combines with J gene TRBJ2-3, with TRBD1 matching over 7 bases. Germline assignment: CDR1 SGDLS and CDR2 YYNGEE. V trimming: 2 bases; J trimming: 5 bases; junction bases outside the gene matches: 5. The CDR3 consists of 14 residues. CDR3 residues: CASSVDREVDTQYF. The CDR3 coding sequence is TGTGCCAGCAGCGTTGACAGGGAAGTAGATACGCAGTATTTT.

The gene calls are TRBV2 and TRBJ2-3, with 13 bases identical to TRBD2. Germline-derived CDR1 and CDR2 are SNHLY and FYNNEI. V was clipped by 3 bases and J by 7 bases; unmatched bases: 4. The CDR3 is 15 amino acids. The CDR3 sequence: CASSETSGGRNTQYF. Here the CDR3 DNA reads TGTGCCAGCAGTGAGACTAGCGGGGGGAGAAATACGCAGTATTTT.

The chain couples TRBV4-2 to TRBJ2-7; TRBD2 matches 9 bases. CDR1 is LGHNA and CDR2 is YNFKEQ in the germline V gene. With 1 base clipped from V and 2 bases from J, the junction kept 15 bases outside the gene matches. The CDR3 covers 19 residues. Here the CDR3 reads CASSQGVTLASGIAYEQYF. The CDR3 bases are TGTGCCAGCAGCCAAGGGGTGACCCTGGCTAGCGGGATTGCCTACGAGCAGTACTTC.

V usage is TRBV6-1 and J usage is TRBJ2-5; 10 bases line up with TRBD1. This CDR3 has 14 amino acids. The germline CDR1 and CDR2 sequences are MNHNS and SASEGT. J lost 5 bases, V lost 6 bases, and 6 bases had no gene match. This CDR3 is CASRQTGGMETQYF. CDR3 bases: TGTGCCAGCAGACAGACAGGGGGCATGGAGACCCAGTACTTC.

CDR3 residues: CASSGIGTDRASYGYTF. The CDR3 DNA is TGTGCCAGCAGTGGCATAGGAACGGACAGGGCATCCTATGGCTACACCTTC. The chain carries TRBV6-1 and TRBJ1-2, with TRBD1 identical over 8 bases. Trimming cost V 4 bases and J 4 bases; bases outside gene matches: 14. Germline-derived CDR1 and CDR2 are MNHNS and SASEGT. CDR3 length: 17 residues.

The chain employs TRBV10-3 and TRBJ2-7; D gene uncertain. The CDR3 runs 14 residues. V was cut by 0 bases and J by 2 bases, with 8 bases left in between. The germline gives CDR1 ENHRY, CDR2 SYGVKD. CDR3 sequence (DNA): TGTGCCATCAGTGAGTCCTTCCCTCCCTACGAGCAGTACTTC. Residues: CAISESFPPYEQYF.

V gene TRBV30 combines with J gene TRBJ2-5; D is possibly TRBD1 (6 bases). Between the trimmed V and J ends, which lost 0 bases and 1 base, there was a span of 9 bases. Germline V gene lookup returns CDR1 GTSNPN and CDR2 SVGIG (reference sequence). The CDR3 spans 14 residues. CDR3 nucleotides: TGTGCCTGGAGTGTACAGGGCGTCCAAGAGACCCAGTACTTC. Its protein product is CAWSVQGVQETQYF.

The CDR3 DNA is TGCGCCAGCAGCAAATCCGGGACAGGGAACACTGAAGCTTTCTTT. Its protein product is CASSKSGTGNTEAFF. V usage is TRBV5-1 and J usage is TRBJ1-1, with TRBD1 identical over 8 bases. This CDR3 is 15 amino acids long. Per germline, CDR1 SGHRS and CDR2 YFSETQ. The trim removed 4 bases at V and 1 base at J, leaving 6 bases unmatched.

The chain joins TRBV18 to TRBJ1-1, with 7 bases matching TRBD1. Germline loops: CDR1 KGHSH, CDR2 LQKENI. There are 14 residues in the CDR3. The ends lost 6 bases at V and 2 bases at J; junction bases unmatched: 6. The CDR3 here is CASSQGEVNTEAFF. CDR3 DNA sequence: TGTGCCAGCTCGCAGGGGGAGGTCAACACTGAAGCTTTCTTT. Combining the CDR3 with reference TRBV18 and TRBJ1-1 gives the whole variable domain NAGVMQNPRHLVRRRGQEARLRCSPMKGHSHVYWYRQLPEEGLKFMVYLQKENIIDESGMPKERFSAEFPKEGPSILRIQQVVRGDSAAYFCASSQGEVNTEAFFGQGTRLTVV.

The V gene is TRBV6-6, the J gene TRBJ2-7, with 9 bases fitting TRBD1. This CDR3 has 14 residues. Per germline, CDR1 MNHNY and CDR2 SVGAGI (reference sequence). After removal of 0 bases from V and 3 bases from J, the junction contained 0 bases not matched to a gene. The CDR3 reads CASSYSTGGYEQYF. CDR3 in DNA: TGTGCCAGCAGTTACTCGACAGGGGGCTACGAGCAGTACTTC.

The rearrangement links TRBV27 to TRBJ2-2, with 11 nucleotides matching TRBD2. The CDR3 runs 16 residues. Germline V gives CDR1 MNHEY, CDR2 SMNVEV (reference sequence). V lost 6 bases, J lost 4 bases, and 7 bases stayed unmatched. CDR3 in amino acids: CASSRPSGRTTGELFF. The CDR3 nucleotides are TGTGCCAGCAGCAGACCTAGCGGGAGGACCACCGGGGAGCTGTTTTTT.

The chain joins TRBV13 to TRBJ1-2, with 7 bases fitting TRBD1. Germline assignment: CDR1 PRHDT and CDR2 FYEKMQ (reference sequence). The ends lost 3 bases at V and 8 bases at J; junction bases unmatched: 6. The CDR3 runs to 13 residues. Written as DNA, the CDR3 is TGTGCCAGCAGCTTCTACAGGGGTTCCGGCTACACCTTC. Protein: CASSFYRGSGYTF.

V usage is TRBV20-1 and J usage is TRBJ1-1, with D tentatively TRBD1 (5 bases). The germline gives CDR1 DFQATT, CDR2 SNEGSKA (reference sequence). Trimming left V 6 bases short and J 5 bases short, with 10 bases between. The CDR3 totals 11 residues. The CDR3 bases are TGCAGTGCCACGGGGGGTACTGAAGCTTTCTTT. This encodes CSATGGTEAFF.